This entry lists 7 T cell receptor beta chains sequenced from one sample in a study of metastatic and nonmetastatic thyroid tumors. TCRdb reprocessed the PCR reads using MiXCR. This table holds about 28,000 clones, about 17% found once. Each patient came to thyroid surgery without any prior treatment (of any kind). Material: blood. All receptors come from a female donor with papillary thyroid cancer or a benign thyroid nodule (not recorded which). Some clones in this sample may be carry-over from other donors' samples.

This clone ranks as medium-sized (0.01 to 0.1%). The chain links TRBV6-1 to TRBJ2-1; the match to TRBD1 covers 10 bases. CDR1 and CDR2 (germline): MNHNS, SASEGT. Losses at the gene ends were 5 bases for V and 3 bases for J; bases not matched to a gene: 1. The CDR3 runs to 14 residues. CDR3 DNA sequence: TGTGCCAGCAGTTGGGACAGGGGCTACAATGAGCAGTTCTTC. It encodes CASSWDRGYNEQFF.

This clone counts as medium-sized. The chain has TRBV12-3 or TRBV12-4 and TRBJ1-6; D uncertain. The CDR3 length is 11 residues. V dropped 7 bases and J dropped 9 bases, with 7 bases sitting between them. CDR3 coding DNA: TGTGCCAGCACTGTTGGTTCACCCCTCCACTTT. Amino acids: CASTVGSPLHF.

This clone was observed many times. The chain links TRBV6-5 to TRBJ2-7, with TRBD1 matching over 9 bases. The V segment lost 1 base and the J segment 0 bases; nucleotides outside the gene matches: 4. Germline V gene data show CDR1 as MNHEY and CDR2 as SVGAGI. The CDR3 is 16 residues long. CDR3 sequence reads: CASSYLGQGHSYEQYF. CDR3 nucleotide sequence: TGTGCCAGCAGTTACTTGGGACAGGGCCACTCCTACGAGCAGTACTTC.

This clone qualifies as medium-sized. V is TRBV27 and J is TRBJ2-2; 8 bases map to TRBD1. Germline V lookup: CDR1 MNHEY, CDR2 SMNVEV (reference sequence). The CDR3 runs to 16 residues. J gave up 4 bases and V 6 bases, and 10 bases lay outside the gene matches. CDR3 amino acids: CASRPQRTGGTGELFF. The CDR3 DNA reads as TGTGCCAGCAGGCCCCAAAGAACAGGGGGCACCGGGGAGCTGTTTTTT.

A word on this clone: Possible read error: a much larger clone is one base away. V is TRBV5-6 and J is TRBJ2-7; D unclear. The CDR3 contains 11 residues. Germline CDR1 and CDR2: SGHDT and YYEEEE. Between the trimmed V and J ends, which lost 4 bases and 2 bases, there was a span of 4 bases. CDR3 sequence reads: CASSRTYEQYF. The DNA of the CDR3 is TGTGCCAGCAGCCGTACCTACGAGCAGTACTTC. Complete variable domain (other parts from reference TRBV5-6 and TRBJ2-7): DAGVTQSPTHLIKTRGQQVTLRCSPKSGHDTVSWYQQALGQGPQFIFQYYEEEERQRGNFPDRFSGHQFPNYSSELNVNALLLGDSALYLCASSRTYEQYFGPGTRLTVT.

This clone was detected ten times or more. Other DNA variants within this sample encode the same CDR3. The chain uses TRBV19 and TRBJ1-5, with 8 positions matching TRBD1. V dropped 5 bases and J dropped 7; count of bases not matched to a gene: 4. Per the germline V gene, CDR1 is LNHDA and CDR2 is SQIVND (reference sequence). This CDR3 has 13 amino acids. This CDR3 reads CASSQDRDQPQHF. CDR3 sequence (DNA): TGTGCCAGTAGTCAGGACAGGGACCAGCCCCAGCATTTT.

This clone was seen many times. The chain employs TRBV5-1 and TRBJ2-2, with 8 positions matching TRBD2. The CDR3 contains 15 residues. CDR1 is SGHRS, CDR2 YFSETQ, per germline. V lost 6 bases and J lost 4; bases outside the gene matches: 8. DNA for the CDR3: TGCGCCAGCAATCGAGCGGGAGATCTCACCGGGGAGCTGTTTTTT. The encoded protein is CASNRAGDLTGELFF.